This TCR beta chain was captured by sequencing in a study of beta chain features in type 1 diabetes. Overall study: Sorted cells numbering approximately 110,000,000 were examined across all samples.

The study's findings and limits: Shorter TCRB CDR3s, moderately but significantly so, were found in Type 1 diabetes patients in all four CD4+ subsets.

This clone is a singleton in its sample. What it binds is unknown. The whole isolated RNA underwent reverse transcription, so sequencing captured expressed TCRB transcripts. Naive, central memory and regulatory T cell samples averaged roughly 3.7 million immunoSEQ reads each. TCRdb's copy holds only in-frame clones and misses some; the assay was immunoSEQ multiplex PCR. The data contain under 250,000 clones, about 11% of them singletons. Sequencing used central memory CD4+ T cells from blood. The sequence was obtained from a man aged 18 to 35 in good health.

The CDR3 DNA is TGTGCCAGCAGCCCCGGGAGTATGAACACTGAAGCTTTCTTT. It specifies CASSPGSMNTEAFF. The chain uses TRBV9 and TRBJ1-1; D uncertain. The CDR3 covers 14 residues. V lost 4 bases, J lost 0 bases, and 10 bases lay in between. Germline V gene data show CDR1 as SGDLS and CDR2 as YYNGEE.